This TCR beta chain was recorded in a study of long-term antiretroviral therapy in people with HIV. The United States was where all participants with HIV were treated. CDR3 length: 18 amino acids. V lost 6 bases, J lost 0 bases, and 12 bases stayed unmatched. The germline CDR1 and CDR2 sequences are LNHDA and SQIVND (reference sequence). Survey level was the resolution at which the v3.0 immunoSEQ assay ran. Sequencing was performed with immunoSEQ multiplex PCR; in TCRdb, only in-frame clones are kept and a portion is missing. The sample carries some 17,000 clones, 75% to 85% recorded once. On this clone itself: The antigen is undetermined.

General study points: Whichever time point was examined, clones expanded before ART dominated the repertoire. It was observed that HIV repertoires exhibited narrower CDR3 length ranges than controls.

The J gene is TRBJ1-3, the V gene TRBV19; 9 bases are a match to TRBD1. This receptor was taken from a man between 25 and 39 years old with HIV. The sample here was unsorted PBMCs, taken at the start of antiretroviral therapy. The CDR3 region has the DNA TGTGCCAGTAGAGAACAGGGGGCCCCGGTAGACTCTGGAAACACCATATATTTT. It translates to CASREQGAPVDSGNTIYF.